The subject of this entry is one T cell receptor (beta chain). Its target antigen remains unknown. Base qualities are not recorded, but no much larger clone differs from it by a single base. RNA was extracted using the RNeasy kit, and roughly 0.5 to 1 microgram was reverse transcribed with random hexamers. The immunoSEQ multiplex PCR assay, covering 54 Vbeta and 13 Jbeta segments, was used to amplify TCR beta CDR3 regions. PCR amplification bias was corrected by using a synthetic template baseline for primer optimization and computational correction. The published analysis was carried out like this. Only productive sequences were kept, with reads annotated to V, D and J genes according to IMGT and analyzed in immunoSEQ Analyzer. To calculate clonality, Shannon entropy was normalized by log2 of the number of productive unique sequences and then subtracted from one. Public and private clones were assessed among the 100 most prevalent clones of each patient and control. A clone was defined as Susac-specific if it was absent from the healthy and MS cohorts, from some 1,100 published viral clones and from other ImmuneACCESS disease sequences. TCRdb ran its own pipeline on the public reads, namely fastp trimming at Q25 and MiXCR clone calling, and kept in-frame beta chains. Each record represents a unique CDR3 protein, reported with the most common genes and DNA among its rows. The V and J calls, along with clone size, are taken from TCRdb and not from the paper's own processing. Present in this sample are about 49,000 distinct CDR3 sequences, roughly 93% of which were seen just once. The ten largest clones add up to 0.5% to 0.55% of the sample.

This record belongs to a study of CD8 T cells in Susac syndrome (dated by TCRdb to about 2019). About the study as a whole: The study used repertoire sequencing to test whether antigen drove CD8+ T cell activation and differentiation in Susac syndrome. Clonality of the CD8+ T cell repertoire was compared between about a dozen healthy donors, approximately 14 Susac syndrome patients and some 15 multiple sclerosis patients.

For this chain, trimming is 3 bases at the V end and 3 bases at the J end, and the number of junction bases without a gene match is 6. CDR3 length: 16 amino acids, cysteine to phenylalanine. Only the CDR3 region is kept as DNA, spanning 48 bases read in frame from base 1. CDR1 and CDR2, per the germline V gene, are KGHDR and SFDVKD. Peripheral blood CD8+ and CD4+ T cells from healthy donors, Susac syndrome patients and multiple sclerosis patients were profiled by high-throughput TCR beta sequencing. Healthy donors were included as age- and sex-matched controls. Bulk CD8+ and CD4+ T cells were purified by magnetic negative isolation, while CD8+ TEMRA cells were enriched using FACS. Blood was collected in EDTA tubes and processed within 24 hours, with PBMCs isolated through density gradient centrifugation. PBMCs intended for TCR sequencing were cryopreserved in liquid nitrogen and were subsequently thawed in a 37 degrees C water bath. A purity of at least 90% was achieved for sorted or isolated CD4+, CD8+ and CD8+ TEMRA cells.

The paper's findings and limits, for the study overall: The TCR sequencing and HLA analysis was acknowledged to have included a relatively small number of individuals.

The sequence was collected from a human donor in good health. The rearranged chain carries TRBV24-1 and TRBJ2-5; 10 middle bases align to TRBD1. The sequenced sample was CD8+ T cells from PBMCs. The DNA sequence is given as TGTGCCACCAGTGATCCGGGTGGGACAGGGGAAGAGACCCAGTACTTC. Translation gives CATSDPGGTGEETQYF.